These 13 T cell receptor beta chains originate from one sample sequenced in a study of T-cell memory formation after mild COVID-19. TCRdb independently ran MiXCR on the 5' RACE reads; one entry per CDR3 protein. The table shows about 470,000 distinct CDR3 sequences, with roughly 23% occurring only once. The source material was PBMCs or a T cell subset sorted from them (not recorded which). Receptors originate from an adult woman who had mild COVID-19 (a few samples of this study predate the infection). Cell type and time point are not known.

This clonotype was observed a handful of times. The V and J genes are TRBV25-1 and TRBJ1-2; perhaps TRBD1 as D (6 bases). V lost 7 bases and J lost 6, with 15 bases in between. Germline CDR1 is MGHDK and CDR2 is SYGVNS. The CDR3 loop spans 13 amino acids. The CDR3 region has the DNA TGTGCCAGCATGAAGGTTGGGGGCGATGGCTACACCTTC. Translating gives CASMKVGGDGYTF.

This clonotype was recorded a few times. V gene TRBV5-1 combines with J gene TRBJ2-1; 11 bases agree with TRBD2. CDR3 length: 15 residues. Germline CDR1 is SGHRS and CDR2 is YFSETQ. V was clipped by 4 bases and J by 7 bases; unmatched bases: 7. CDR3 coding DNA: TGCGCCAGCAGCAATAGCGGGGGGGCCGCAAATGAGCAGTTCTTC. This codes for CASSNSGGAANEQFF.

This clonotype was counted only a few times. The chain is built from TRBV2 and TRBJ1-4; 12 bases fit TRBD1. This CDR3 contains 14 residues. J gave up 8 bases and V 6 bases, and 4 bases lay outside the gene matches. CDR1 is SNHLY, CDR2 FYNNEI, per germline. CDR3 sequence (DNA): TGTGCCAGCAGGGCCGGGACAGGGGGCGAAAAACTGTTTTTT. It encodes CASRAGTGGEKLFF.

The V call is TRBV25-1, the J call TRBJ2-7, with a tentative D call TRBD1 (5 bases). The CDR3 sequence is 13 residues long. Trimming pared 3 bases from V and 5 bases from J, leaving 11 bases between. In germline, CDR1 is MGHDK, CDR2 SYGVNS. The CDR3 DNA reads as TGTGCCAGCAGTGAGCAGGGTACCCACGAGCAGTACTTC. Amino acids: CASSEQGTHEQYF.

The chain recombines TRBV20-1 with TRBJ2-3; TRBD1 is a possible D gene (5 bases). V lost 4 bases, J lost 2 bases, and 16 bases lay in between. Germline V gene data show CDR1 as DFQATT and CDR2 as SNEGSKA (reference sequence). This CDR3 contains 15 residues. The CDR3 sequence: CSAKSVAGNTDTQYF. The DNA for the CDR3 is TGCAGTGCTAAGTCTGTGGCAGGGAACACAGATACGCAGTATTTT.

The rearrangement links TRBV2 to TRBJ1-5; the D gene is possibly TRBD1 (6 bases). The germline V gene encodes CDR1 SNHLY and CDR2 FYNNEI. V lost 4 bases, J lost 1 base, and 14 bases lay in between. This CDR3 comprises 16 residues. DNA for the CDR3: TGTGCCAGCAGTGCGGGACACCTGGCAAGCAATCAGCCCCAGCATTTT. Its protein is CASSAGHLASNQPQHF.

This clonotype has more than one count but fewer than ten. The V and J genes are TRBV29-1 and TRBJ2-5; possible D gene TRBD1, 6 bases. The germline V gene has CDR1 SQVTM and CDR2 ANQGSEA. The V and J ends lost 6 bases and 4 bases respectively, with 15 bases between them. The CDR3 extends over 13 amino acids. The CDR3 spells CSVPTGNGETQYF. CDR3 nucleotides: TGCAGCGTCCCCACAGGGAACGGAGAGACCCAGTACTTC.

The V call is TRBV2, the J call TRBJ1-5; 9 bases map to TRBD1. Germline-derived CDR1 and CDR2 are SNHLY and FYNNEI. Unmatched junction bases numbered 5, after V lost 6 bases and J lost 5 bases. CDR3 length equals 14 residues. CDR3 sequence reads: CASRPDRGDQPQHF. For the CDR3, the DNA is TGTGCCAGCAGGCCGGACAGGGGCGATCAGCCCCAGCATTTT.

In this sample, this clonotype turned up many times. This chain connects TRBV18 to TRBJ2-7, with D uncertain. Germline-derived CDR1 and CDR2 are KGHSH and LQKENI. Trimming left V 0 bases short and J 7 bases short, with 4 bases between. CDR3 length: 11 residues. The CDR3 protein is CASSPPGEQYF. The CDR3 DNA sequence: TGTGCCAGCTCACCACCGGGGGAGCAGTACTTC.

This clonotype has more than one count but fewer than ten. The chain links TRBV7-2 to TRBJ1-1; 8 bases fit TRBD1. V lost 4 bases to trimming and J lost 1 base; unmatched junction nucleotides: 8. Germline CDR1 SGHTA, CDR2 FQGNSA. The CDR3 covers 16 residues. CDR3 sequence reads: CASSSQGAIRNTEAFF. The CDR3 DNA reads TGTGCCAGCAGCTCGCAGGGGGCAATAAGGAACACTGAAGCTTTCTTT. The whole variable domain, remainder taken from reference TRBV7-2 and TRBJ1-1, is GAGVSQSPSNKVTEKGKDVELRCDPISGHTALYWYRQSLGQGLEFLIYFQGNSAPDKSGLPSDRFSAERTGGSVSTLTIQRTQQEDSAVYLCASSSQGAIRNTEAFFGQGTRLTVV.

This clonotype turned up a few times. This chain links TRBV19 with TRBJ1-5; D is perhaps TRBD1 (5 bases). The CDR3 consists of 15 residues. The V gene's germline CDR1 is LNHDA and CDR2 SQIVND (reference sequence). Trimming left V 5 bases short and J 2 bases short, with 13 bases between. CDR3 region: CASSSTGGGNQPQHF. The CDR3 DNA reads TGTGCCAGTAGTTCCACCGGGGGAGGCAATCAGCCCCAGCATTTT.

This clonotype was observed at least ten times. The chain joins TRBV5-1 to TRBJ2-7; 10 bases match TRBD2. Unmatched junction bases numbered 3, after V lost 3 bases and J lost 3 bases. There are 14 residues in the CDR3. Per the germline V gene, CDR1 is SGHRS and CDR2 is YFSETQ. CDR3 sequence reads: CASSSSGGNYEQYF. For the CDR3, the DNA is TGCGCCAGCAGCTCTAGCGGGGGCAACTACGAGCAGTACTTC.

The rearrangement uses TRBV10-3 and TRBJ2-7; 9 bases are a match to TRBD2. Trimming took 11 bases from V and 2 from J; bases not matched to a gene: 19. Germline CDR1 reads ENHRY; CDR2 reads SYGVKD. This CDR3 comprises 17 residues. The CDR3 coding sequence is TGTGCCGCTAGCGGGGAGGGCCTTGGAAACGCAGCCTACGAGCAGTACTTC. Encoded protein: CAASGEGLGNAAYEQYF.